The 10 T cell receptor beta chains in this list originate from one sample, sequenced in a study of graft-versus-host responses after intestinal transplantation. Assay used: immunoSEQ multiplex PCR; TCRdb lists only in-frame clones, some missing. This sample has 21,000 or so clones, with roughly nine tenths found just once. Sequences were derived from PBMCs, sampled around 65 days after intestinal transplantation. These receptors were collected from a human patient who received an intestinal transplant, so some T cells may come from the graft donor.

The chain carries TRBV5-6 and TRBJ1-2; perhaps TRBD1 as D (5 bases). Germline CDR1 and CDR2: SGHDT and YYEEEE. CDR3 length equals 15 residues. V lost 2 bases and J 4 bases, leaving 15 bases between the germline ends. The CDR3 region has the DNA TGTGCCAGCAGCTTTTCCGGGGGAAGTTTCTATGGCTACACCTTC. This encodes CASSFSGGSFYGYTF.

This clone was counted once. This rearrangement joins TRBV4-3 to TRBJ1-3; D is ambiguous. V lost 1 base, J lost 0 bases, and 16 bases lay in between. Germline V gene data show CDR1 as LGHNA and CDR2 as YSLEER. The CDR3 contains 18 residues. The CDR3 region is CASSQVSAGLASGNTIYF. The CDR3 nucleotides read TGCGCCAGCAGCCAAGTATCGGCAGGACTCGCCTCTGGAAACACCATATATTTT.

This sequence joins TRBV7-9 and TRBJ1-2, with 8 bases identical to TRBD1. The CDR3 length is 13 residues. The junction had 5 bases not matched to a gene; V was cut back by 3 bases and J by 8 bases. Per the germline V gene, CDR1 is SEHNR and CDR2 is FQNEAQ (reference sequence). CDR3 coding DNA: TGTGCCAGCAGCTTCGGACAGGGAGACGGCTACACCTTC. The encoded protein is CASSFGQGDGYTF.

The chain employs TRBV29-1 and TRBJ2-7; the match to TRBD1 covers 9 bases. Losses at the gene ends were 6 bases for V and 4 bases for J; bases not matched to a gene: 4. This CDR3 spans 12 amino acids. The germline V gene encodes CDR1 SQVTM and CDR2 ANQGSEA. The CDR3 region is CSVEGQGYEQYF. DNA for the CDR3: TGCAGCGTGGAGGGACAGGGTTACGAGCAGTACTTC.

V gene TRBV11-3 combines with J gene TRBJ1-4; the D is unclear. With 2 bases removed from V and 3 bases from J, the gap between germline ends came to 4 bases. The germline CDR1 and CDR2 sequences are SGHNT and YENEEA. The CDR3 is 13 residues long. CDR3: CASSLISNEKLFF. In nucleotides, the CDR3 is TGTGCCAGCAGCTTAATTTCTAATGAAAAACTGTTTTTT.

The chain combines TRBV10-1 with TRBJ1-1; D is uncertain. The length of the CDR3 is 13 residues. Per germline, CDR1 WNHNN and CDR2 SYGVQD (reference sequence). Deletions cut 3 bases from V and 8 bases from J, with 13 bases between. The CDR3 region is CASSEMGSGEAFF. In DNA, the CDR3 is TGCGCCAGCAGTGAAATGGGGTCAGGAGAAGCTTTCTTT.

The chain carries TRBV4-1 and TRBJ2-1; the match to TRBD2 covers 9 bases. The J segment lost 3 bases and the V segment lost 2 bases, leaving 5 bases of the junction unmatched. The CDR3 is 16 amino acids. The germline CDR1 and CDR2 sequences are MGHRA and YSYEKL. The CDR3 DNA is TGCGCCAGCAGCCAAACATCTAGCGGGGTCTACAATGAGCAGTTCTTC. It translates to CASSQTSSGVYNEQFF.

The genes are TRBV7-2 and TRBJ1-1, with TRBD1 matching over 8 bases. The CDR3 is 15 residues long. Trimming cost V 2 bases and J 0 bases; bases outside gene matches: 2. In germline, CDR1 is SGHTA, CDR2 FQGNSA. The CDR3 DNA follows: TGTGCCAGCAGCTTATCGGGACAGGTGAACACTGAAGCTTTCTTT. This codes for CASSLSGQVNTEAFF.

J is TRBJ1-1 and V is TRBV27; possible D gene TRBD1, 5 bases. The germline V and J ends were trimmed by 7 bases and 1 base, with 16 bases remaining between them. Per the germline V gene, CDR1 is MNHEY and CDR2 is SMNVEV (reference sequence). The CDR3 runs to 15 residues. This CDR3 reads CASTPMGTGNTEAFF. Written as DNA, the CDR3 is TGTGCCAGCACTCCGATGGGCACAGGGAACACTGAAGCTTTCTTT.

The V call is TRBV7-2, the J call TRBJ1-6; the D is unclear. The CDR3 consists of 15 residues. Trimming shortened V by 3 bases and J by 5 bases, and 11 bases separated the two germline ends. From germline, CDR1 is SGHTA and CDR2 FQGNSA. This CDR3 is CASSFLNVNNSPLHF. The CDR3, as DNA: TGTGCCAGCAGCTTTCTCAACGTCAATAATTCACCCCTCCACTTT.